This paragraph reports one T cell receptor beta chain. The clone's antigen remains unknown. The sequencer was an Illumina HiSeq 2000. TCR beta cDNA libraries were made by 5'RACE template switching that added a universal primer site and unique molecular identifiers. cDNA synthesis was primed from the TCR beta constant segment, followed by two successive PCR amplification steps. As for the authors' bioinformatics: MIGEC handled demultiplexing of the reads and grouping by UMI, while MiTCR was used to assemble and quantify clonotypes. To exclude erroneous sequences, only TCR cDNA sequences supported by at least two reads were retained. The tcR package was used for downstream repertoire analysis, and clonotypes were matched across fractions by CDR3 nucleotide sequence plus V segment. VDJmatch was used to annotate antigen specificity against VDJdb, with one amino acid substitution allowed in CDR3. TCRdb reprocessed the reads into one record per CDR3 protein sequence, lacking DNA. TCRdb's processing, not the authors', yielded these V and J calls. This specimen's table enumerates about 440,000 distinct CDR3 sequences. 6% to 8% of the sample is in the top ten clones.

The sample belongs to a study of T cells expressing NK-cell markers (dated by TCRdb to about 2020). At the level of the whole study: In sorted CD3+CD56+NKG2C+, CD3+CD56+NKG2C- and CD3+CD56-NKG2C+ T-cell subsets from 8 or 9 donors, TCR beta-chain repertoires were profiled. Of the eight sequenced donors, seven were found to be HCMV-seropositive and one was found to be HCMV-seronegative. Illumina HiSeq 2000/2500, MiSeq or NextSeq was used to sequence libraries as 2 x 150 bp reads. The eight sequenced donors were randomly selected healthy volunteers, three men and five women. Overall study outcomes, separate from this receptor: Those dominant clonotypes were again the most abundant among CD3+CD56-NKG2C+ cells in a handful of donors, at about 25-60.1%. It remained unclear whether the expanded NKG2C-expressing T cell clones were specific for HCMV antigens. In roughly six donors, the dominant CD3+CD56+NKG2C+ clonotypes ranked among the top 10 CD8+ clonotypes, making up about 1.0-7.5% of CD8+ T cells.

Its CDR3 holds 12 amino acids, cysteine through phenylalanine. No DNA is listed. Reading the germline V gene gives CDR1 LGHNT and CDR2 FRNRAP. HCMV-specific IgG was detected in serum with a commercial ELISA kit to determine HCMV serostatus. Ficoll density gradient centrifugation was used to isolate peripheral blood mononuclear cells from blood. Sequencing input: blood T cells: a sorted CD56 or NKG2C T cell subset, CD4+ or CD8+ T cells, or bulk PBMC T cells (not recorded which). This TCR was recovered from a woman between 18 and 70 years old in good health. Rearrangement joined TRBV12-5 to TRBJ2-7; absent DNA, TCRdb's TRBD2 call cannot be checked. For the CDR3, the sequence is CASGLTSGFQYF.